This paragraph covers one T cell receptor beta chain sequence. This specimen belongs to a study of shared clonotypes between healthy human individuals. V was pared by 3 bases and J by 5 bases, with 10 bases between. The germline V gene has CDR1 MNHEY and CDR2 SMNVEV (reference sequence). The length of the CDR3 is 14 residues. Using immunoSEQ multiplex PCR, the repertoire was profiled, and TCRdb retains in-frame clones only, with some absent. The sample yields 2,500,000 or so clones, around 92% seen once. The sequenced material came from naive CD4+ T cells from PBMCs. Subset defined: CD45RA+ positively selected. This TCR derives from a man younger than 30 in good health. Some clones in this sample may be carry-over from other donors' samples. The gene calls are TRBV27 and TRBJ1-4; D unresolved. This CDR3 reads CASSFGSRNEKLFF. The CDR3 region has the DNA TGTGCCAGCAGTTTTGGTAGTAGGAATGAAAAACTGTTTTTT.